This is a list of T cell receptor beta chains from one sample in a study of T cell responses to AZD1222 COVID-19 vaccine. The method was immunoSEQ multiplex PCR; TCRdb's version includes in-frame clones alone and lacks a portion of them. The sample records 200,000 to 250,000 clones, 90% to 95% being singletons. The sequencing here drew on peripheral blood, taken 28 days after the second dose of the MenACWY control vaccine. The receptors were sampled from an adult who received the MenACWY meningococcal vaccine as a control. The CDR3 runs from the conserved cysteine through the conserved F or W. The order of the fields is clone size, J gene, V gene, D gene, CDR3 protein, CDR3 DNA. The D gene is left open where the match is weak. The size field is filled for only some rows; it gives once, few, many or a size class.

>-|TRBJ2-7|TRBV28|-
CASSLTREQYF
TGTGCCAGCAGTTTGACTAGGGAGCAGTACTTC
>-|TRBJ1-6|TRBV6-5|-
CASGRPNSPLHF
TGTGCCAGCGGTCGCCCGAATTCACCCCTCCACTTT
>-|TRBJ2-7|TRBV27|-
CASSLSGTGRVEQYF
TGTGCCAGCAGTTTGTCCGGGACTGGACGTGTCGAGCAGTACTTC
>-|TRBJ2-3|TRBV5-4|-
CASSLGGGLDTQYF
TGTGCCAGCAGCTTGGGAGGGGGTCTAGATACGCAGTATTTT
>-|TRBJ2-7|TRBV13|TRBD1
CASSLGQGVYEQYF
TGTGCCAGCAGTCTCGGACAGGGAGTCTACGAGCAGTACTTC
>-|TRBJ2-1|TRBV2|-
CASSEIGGSANEQFF
TGTGCCAGCAGTGAGATCGGTGGGAGTGCGAATGAGCAGTTCTTC
>-|TRBJ2-1|TRBV6-2/TRBV6-3|-
CASSPTGADSYNEQFF
TGTGCCAGCAGTCCGACCGGGGCAGACTCCTACAATGAGCAGTTCTTC
>-|TRBJ2-1|TRBV7-2|-
CASSSTSRRDSSYNEQFF
-
>-|TRBJ2-5|TRBV30|-
CAWKRGSETQYF
TGTGCCTGGAAAAGGGGCAGCGAGACCCAGTACTTC
>-|TRBJ2-2|TRBV27|-
CASSLQGTRELFF
TGTGCCAGCAGTTTACAGGGGACCAGGGAGCTGTTTTTT
>once|TRBJ1-3|TRBV7-2|-
CASSLAQIRRDTIYF
TGTGCCAGCAGCTTAGCCCAGATCCGGAGGGACACCATATATTTT
>-|TRBJ2-1|TRBV7-2|TRBD2
CASSSSKAGGSLDEQFF
TGTGCCAGCAGCTCGTCGAAAGCGGGAGGGTCCTTGGATGAGCAGTTCTTC
>-|TRBJ2-7|TRBV6-2/TRBV6-3|TRBD1
CASSRSGTGSYEQYF
TGTGCCAGCAGTCGGTCCGGGACAGGGTCCTACGAGCAGTACTTC
>-|TRBJ2-1|TRBV29-1|-
CSVGDLRIYNEQFF
TGCAGCGTGGGCGACCTACGCATATACAATGAGCAGTTCTTC
>-|TRBJ1-6|TRBV10-2|TRBD1
CASSLSGQNSPLHF
TGCGCCAGCAGCCTATCGGGACAGAATTCACCCCTCCACTTT
>-|TRBJ2-6|TRBV30|-
CAWGRGLHGANVLTF
TGTGCCTGGGGGAGGGGGCTCCATGGGGCCAACGTCCTGACTTTC
>-|TRBJ2-1|TRBV5-4|-
CASRDSSYNEQFF
TGTGCCAGCAGAGACAGCTCCTACAATGAGCAGTTCTTC
>-|TRBJ1-5|TRBV19|-
CASSEVKGYQPQHF
TGTGCCAGTAGTGAGGTCAAAGGTTATCAGCCCCAGCATTTT
>-|TRBJ2-3|TRBV9|-
CASSVFMVPDTQYF
TGTGCCAGCAGCGTATTTATGGTTCCAGATACGCAGTATTTT
>few|TRBJ2-5|TRBV25-1|-
CANPGSHQETQYF
TGTGCCAACCCTGGCTCGCACCAAGAGACCCAGTACTTC
>-|TRBJ2-3|TRBV12-3/TRBV12-4|TRBD1
CASGTVTDTQYF
TGTGCCAGTGGGACAGTCACAGATACGCAGTATTTT
>-|TRBJ1-1|TRBV6-5|TRBD1
CASRTRGRESEAFF
TGTGCCAGCAGGACCAGGGGGCGGGAGTCTGAAGCTTTCTTT
>-|TRBJ2-5|TRBV7-2|-
CASSLSRGETQYF
TGTGCCAGCAGCTTAAGTAGAGGAGAGACCCAGTACTTC
>-|TRBJ2-3|TRBV27|TRBD2
CASRQGLAGGQGDTQYF
TGTGCCAGCAGACAGGGACTAGCGGGAGGGCAGGGAGATACGCAGTATTTT
>-|TRBJ2-7|TRBV6-5|-
CASSPAPTGRRYF
TGTGCCAGCAGTCCGGCCCCTACAGGGAGGCGGTACTTC
>once|TRBJ2-7|TRBV27|-
CASSLSASAYYEQYF
TGTGCCAGCAGTTTATCGGCTAGTGCTTACTACGAGCAGTACTTC
>-|TRBJ2-5|TRBV7-9|-
CASSLVGAGEETQYF
TGTGCCAGCAGCTTAGTGGGGGCAGGGGAAGAGACCCAGTACTTC
>-|TRBJ2-7|TRBV5-1|-
CASSPVPRGSYEQYF
TGCGCCAGCAGCCCCGTGCCGCGGGGAAGCTACGAGCAGTACTTC
>-|TRBJ2-2|TRBV9|TRBD1
CASSVEGQGVSGELFF
TGTGCCAGCAGCGTAGAGGGACAGGGTGTATCCGGGGAGCTGTTTTTT
>-|TRBJ1-4|TRBV7-9|-
CASSLGPQKLFF
TGTGCCAGCAGCTTGGGGCCCCAAAAACTGTTTTTT
>-|TRBJ1-1|TRBV7-8|-
CASSFRGNTEAFF
TGTGCCAGCAGCTTTAGGGGGAACACTGAAGCTTTCTTT
>once|TRBJ2-1|TRBV7-9|-
CASSPRGDEQFF
TGTGCCAGCAGCCCCCGAGGGGATGAGCAGTTCTTC
>-|TRBJ1-1|TRBV28|-
CASFGGRGTEAFF
TGTGCCAGCTTTGGGGGCCGGGGCACTGAAGCTTTCTTT
>-|TRBJ1-6|TRBV6-4|-
CASSEVPGGGGSPLHF
TGTGCCAGCAGTGAAGTTCCCGGGGGAGGCGGTTCACCCCTCCACTTT
>-|TRBJ2-1|TRBV29-1|-
CSVVASQGNEQFF
TGCAGCGTTGTTGCCTCCCAGGGGAATGAGCAGTTCTTC
>-|TRBJ2-1|TRBV5-1|TRBD2
CASSLRGLAGVNEQFF
TGCGCCAGCAGCTTGCGAGGACTAGCGGGAGTTAACGAGCAGTTCTTC
>few|TRBJ1-4|TRBV29-1|-
CSVRDQEKLFF
TGCAGCGTGAGGGACCAGGAAAAACTGTTTTTT
>few|TRBJ1-6|TRBV19|-
CASPWASTPPLHF
TGTGCCAGCCCCTGGGCCTCGACACCACCCCTCCACTTT
>-|TRBJ1-2|TRBV6-1|-
CASSEYPGEKINGYTF
TGTGCCAGCAGTGAATACCCGGGGGAGAAGATAAATGGCTACACCTTC
>-|TRBJ2-2|TRBV6-2/TRBV6-3|-
CASSPLTTGELFF
TGTGCCAGCAGCCCCCTCACAACCGGGGAGCTGTTTTTT
>-|TRBJ2-4|TRBV5-1|TRBD1
CASSLAGQSKNIQYF
TGCGCCAGCAGCTTGGCGGGACAGTCAAAAAACATTCAGTACTTC
>once|TRBJ1-3|TRBV2|-
CASSEVTSSGNTIYF
TGTGCCAGCAGTGAAGTAACAAGCTCTGGAAACACCATATATTTT
>-|TRBJ2-1|TRBV9|TRBD2
CASSVEPSGGFYNEQFF
TGTGCCAGCAGCGTAGAGCCGAGCGGGGGTTTCTACAATGAGCAGTTCTTC
>-|TRBJ2-1|TRBV7-6|TRBD2
CASSLTGGRGREQFF
TGTGCCAGCAGCTTAACGGGGGGGCGGGGACGCGAGCAGTTCTTC
>-|TRBJ2-1|TRBV27|-
CASSLSTSRPYNEQFF
TGTGCCAGCAGTTTATCCACTAGCAGACCCTACAATGAGCAGTTCTTC
>-|TRBJ2-3|TRBV30|-
CAWDRGGNTDTQYF
TGTGCCTGGGACCGTGGGGGGAACACAGATACGCAGTATTTT
>-|TRBJ1-1|TRBV9|-
CASSVGLENTEAFF
TGTGCCAGCAGCGTAGGGTTGGAGAACACTGAAGCTTTCTTT
>-|TRBJ2-1|TRBV5-1|TRBD1
CASSSGTGVGLREQFF
TGCGCCAGCAGCTCCGGGACAGGGGTCGGTTTGAGGGAGCAGTTCTTC
>once|TRBJ2-7|TRBV7-3|-
CASSQWTVSFYEQYF
TGTGCCAGCAGCCAGTGGACAGTTTCCTTCTACGAGCAGTACTTC
>-|TRBJ1-3|TRBV5-6|-
CASSRAGDGNTIYF
TGTGCCAGCAGCCGGGCAGGGGATGGAAACACCATATATTTT
>-|TRBJ1-3|TRBV18|-
CASSPRQEGNTIYF
TGTGCCAGCTCACCCAGACAGGAGGGAAACACCATATATTTT
>-|TRBJ2-1|TRBV7-2|TRBD2
CASRKTGGSYNEQFF
TGTGCCAGCAGAAAGACGGGGGGGTCCTACAATGAGCAGTTCTTC
>-|TRBJ2-3|TRBV4-2|-
CASSQGRGGGTYTDTQYF
TGTGCCAGCAGCCAAGGACGTGGCGGGGGCACCTACACAGATACGCAGTATTTT
>-|TRBJ2-7|TRBV19|TRBD1
CASSPGTGYEQYF
TGTGCCAGTAGTCCGGGGACAGGCTACGAGCAGTACTTC
>-|TRBJ1-4|TRBV19|-
CASSSRAATNEKLFF
TGTGCCAGTAGTTCCAGGGCTGCAACTAATGAAAAACTGTTTTTT
>-|TRBJ2-5|TRBV12-3/TRBV12-4|-
CASGKFQETQYF
TGTGCCAGCGGAAAATTTCAAGAGACCCAGTACTTC
>-|TRBJ2-7|TRBV6-5|TRBD1
CASSHQTGTHYEQYF
TGTGCCAGCAGCCACCAGACAGGGACCCACTACGAGCAGTACTTC
>-|TRBJ2-2|TRBV30|TRBD1
CAWRPLGTGEDGELFF
TGTGCCTGGAGGCCCCTCGGGACAGGGGAGGACGGGGAGCTGTTTTTT
>-|TRBJ2-5|TRBV5-4|-
CASSLRGARRETQYF
TGTGCCAGCAGCTTGCGGGGGGCGCGGCGGGAGACCCAGTACTTC
>-|TRBJ1-2|TRBV7-2|-
CASSPPGYGYTF
TGTGCCAGCAGCCCCCCAGGGTACGGCTACACCTTC